The clone carrying this T cell receptor (beta chain) was detected ten times or more. Its antigen is currently unknown. Germline assignment: CDR1 MNHEY and CDR2 SMNVEV (reference sequence). CDR3 length equals 14 residues. V was clipped by 3 bases and J by 3 bases, with 6 bases between them. This sample is part of a study of blood T cells in healthy people across ages. Study in general: Capturing about one barcoded beta molecule per two T cells was achieved by template switching.

Findings and limits, study-wide: Getting older went along with TCR beta diversity per million T cells dropping roughly linearly. PBMCs that were unsorted prevented a conclusive naive versus antigen-experienced comparison.

Combining a sample-barcoded 5' primer with a J-beta primer mix, a second PCR ran for 7 to 11 cycles. MiXCR was run by TCRdb on the 5' RACE reads, yielding one entry per CDR3 protein. The table lists roughly 1,500,000 distinct CDR3 sequences, approximately 40% of them singletons, with 7% to 9.5% in the top ten. The sequenced sample was blood. This rearrangement joins TRBV27 to TRBJ2-6; D gene ambiguous. This clonotype originated in a woman younger than 30 in good health. For the CDR3, the DNA is TGTGCCAGCAGTTTCGTAGGTGGGGCCAACGTCCTGACTTTC. The encoded protein is CASSFVGGANVLTF.